This TCR beta chain was sequenced for a study of beta chain features in type 1 diabetes. Heparinised blood was drawn once per donor, averaging around 120 mL. Isolation of CD4+ naive, central memory, regulatory and stem cell-like memory cells was achieved by sorting via CD45RO/CCR7/CD25/CD127/CD95/CD27. This CDR3 contains 16 residues. CDR1 KGHSH and CDR2 LQKENI come from the germline V gene. V lost 2 bases and J lost 2, with 15 bases in between. Study-wide results and caveats: In the patient group, naive, central memory and Treg TCRB repertoires seemed more alike than in the healthy donor group.

Reverse transcribing all isolated RNA meant expressed TCRB transcripts were sequenced. The study sequenced naive, central memory and regulatory T cell samples to an average of roughly 3.4 million reads. Libraries were prepared by immunoSEQ multiplex PCR; TCRdb keeps only in-frame clonotypes and omits some of them. The sample yields fewer than 250,000 clones, roughly 9.6% seen once. To note about this clone: What it recognizes is unknown.

The origin of this receptor is a woman aged 18-29 years in good health. The sample taken for sequencing was naive CD4+ T cells from blood. The V and J genes are TRBV18 and TRBJ2-5, with D unclear. This CDR3 reads CASSPSDRSAQETQYF. The CDR3 DNA follows: TGTGCCAGCTCACCAAGTGACCGAAGCGCACAAGAGACCCAGTACTTC.